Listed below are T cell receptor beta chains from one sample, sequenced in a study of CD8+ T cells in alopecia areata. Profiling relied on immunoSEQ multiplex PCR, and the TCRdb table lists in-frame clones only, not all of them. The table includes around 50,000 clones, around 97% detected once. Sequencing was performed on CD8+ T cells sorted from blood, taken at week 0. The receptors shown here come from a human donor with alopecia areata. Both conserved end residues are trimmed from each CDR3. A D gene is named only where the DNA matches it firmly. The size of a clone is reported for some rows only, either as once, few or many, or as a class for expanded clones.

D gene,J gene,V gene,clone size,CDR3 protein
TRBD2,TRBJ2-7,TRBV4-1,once,ASSPGLAYEQY
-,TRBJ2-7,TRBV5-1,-,ASSLSLGTYEQY
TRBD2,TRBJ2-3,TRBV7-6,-,ASSLSGGGSTDTQY
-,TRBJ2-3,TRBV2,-,ASRDRDLSTDTQY
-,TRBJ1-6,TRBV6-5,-,ASSPGAYSPLH
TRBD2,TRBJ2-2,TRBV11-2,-,ASSHLTSGGPPNTGELF
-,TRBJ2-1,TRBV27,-,ASSLGGGLYNEQF
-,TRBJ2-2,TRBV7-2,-,ASSLKKQGGTGELF
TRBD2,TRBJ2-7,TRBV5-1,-,ASSPGGGYEQY
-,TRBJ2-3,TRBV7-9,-,ASSLLGGASTDTQY
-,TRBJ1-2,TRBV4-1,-,ASSQDKGRYYGYT
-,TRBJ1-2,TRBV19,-,ASSLWDKDYGYT
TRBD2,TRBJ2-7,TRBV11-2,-,ASSLGRGRSGGVKEQY
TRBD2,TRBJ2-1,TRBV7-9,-,ASSAPTSGGASGEQF
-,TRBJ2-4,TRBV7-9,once,ASSSSQGGKNIQY
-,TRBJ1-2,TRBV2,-,ASTGTPNYGYT
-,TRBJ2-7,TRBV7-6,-,ASSLPRGGGSYEQY
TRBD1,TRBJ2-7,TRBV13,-,ASSPPGQGARREQY
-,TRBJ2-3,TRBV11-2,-,ASSLGWGPGDTQY
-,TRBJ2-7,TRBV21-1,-,ASTSWDRTYEQY
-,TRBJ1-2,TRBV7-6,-,ASSFGDNYGYT
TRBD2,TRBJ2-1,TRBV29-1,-,SGLAGVKNEQF
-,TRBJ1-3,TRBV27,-,ASSSGTTGNTIY
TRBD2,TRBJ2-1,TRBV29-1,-,SVGGLASEQF
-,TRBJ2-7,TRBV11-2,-,ASSLPDRSYEQY
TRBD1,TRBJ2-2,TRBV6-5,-,ASSLQGVTGELF
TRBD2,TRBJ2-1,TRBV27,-,ASGLAGDNEQF
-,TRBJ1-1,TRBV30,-,AWNFATHGAF
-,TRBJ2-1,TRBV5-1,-,ASSPVSNEQF
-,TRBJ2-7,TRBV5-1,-,ASSLAADYEQY
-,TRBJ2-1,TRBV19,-,ASSIGALREQF
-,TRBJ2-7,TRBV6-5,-,ASSWDLNYEQY
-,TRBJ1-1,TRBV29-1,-,SDKGEYTEAF
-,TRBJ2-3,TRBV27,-,ASRWGHTDTQY
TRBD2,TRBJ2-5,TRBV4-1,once,ASSRGAGGGDGETQY
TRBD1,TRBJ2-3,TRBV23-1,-,ALVRGSTDTQY
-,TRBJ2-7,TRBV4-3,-,ASSQDRAPGVYEQY
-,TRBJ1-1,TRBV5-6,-,ASSSAGVYGTEAF
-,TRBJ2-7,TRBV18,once,ASSPGARGSDEQY
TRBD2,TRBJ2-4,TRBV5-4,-,ASSLASSGGVKNIQY
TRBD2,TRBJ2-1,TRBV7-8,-,ASSLASPAGGSYNEQF
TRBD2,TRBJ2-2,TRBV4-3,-,ASSQDLSGANTGELF
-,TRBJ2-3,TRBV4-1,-,ASSQENQGGDTQY
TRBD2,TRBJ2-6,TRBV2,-,ASPGGRGPNSGANVLT